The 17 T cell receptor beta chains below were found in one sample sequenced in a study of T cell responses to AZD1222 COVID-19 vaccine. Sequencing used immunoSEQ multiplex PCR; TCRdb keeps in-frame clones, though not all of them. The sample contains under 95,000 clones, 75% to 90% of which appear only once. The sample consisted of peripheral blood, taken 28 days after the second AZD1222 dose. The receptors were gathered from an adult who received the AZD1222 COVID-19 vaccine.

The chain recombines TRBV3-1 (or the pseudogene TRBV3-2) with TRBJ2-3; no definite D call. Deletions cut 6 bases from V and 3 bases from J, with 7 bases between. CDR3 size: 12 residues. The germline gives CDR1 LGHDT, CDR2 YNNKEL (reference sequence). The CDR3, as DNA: TGTGCCAGCAGTCTTTTGACAGATACGCAGTATTTT. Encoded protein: CASSLLTDTQYF.

The CDR3 DNA reads TGTGCCAGCAGCTCGCCGAGACAGGGTAAATTTGGGGCCAACGTCCTGACTTTC. Translated: CASSSPRQGKFGANVLTF. The chain combines TRBV7-2 with TRBJ2-6, with 7 bases lining up with TRBD1. The germline CDR1 and CDR2 sequences are SGHTA and FQGNSA. J lost 3 bases, V lost 4 bases, and 12 bases had no gene match. There are 18 residues in the CDR3.

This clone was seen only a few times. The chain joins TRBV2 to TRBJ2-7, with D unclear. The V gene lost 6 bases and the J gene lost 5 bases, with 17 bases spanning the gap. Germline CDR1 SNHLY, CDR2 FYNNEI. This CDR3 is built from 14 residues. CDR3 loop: CASRERAARNEQYF. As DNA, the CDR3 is TGTGCCAGCAGGGAAAGGGCCGCGAGGAACGAGCAGTACTTC.

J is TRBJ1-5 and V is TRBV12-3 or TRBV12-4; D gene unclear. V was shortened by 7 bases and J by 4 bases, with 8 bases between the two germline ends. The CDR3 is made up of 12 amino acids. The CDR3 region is CASKILNQPQHF. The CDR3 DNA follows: TGTGCCAGCAAGATTTTAAATCAGCCCCAGCATTTT.

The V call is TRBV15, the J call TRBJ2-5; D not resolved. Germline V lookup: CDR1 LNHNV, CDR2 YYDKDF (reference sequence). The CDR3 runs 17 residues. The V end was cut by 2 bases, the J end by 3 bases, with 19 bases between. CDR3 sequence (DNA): TGTGCCACCAGCAGAACGGGTGCAGCTACAAACAAAGAGACCCAGTACTTC. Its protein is CATSRTGAATNKETQYF.

The CDR3 reads CASSWDGTSGSDTQYF. In DNA, the CDR3 is TGCGCCAGCAGCTGGGACGGGACTAGCGGATCAGATACGCAGTATTTT. This sequence joins TRBV5-1 and TRBJ2-3, with 11 bases matching TRBD2. The germline V gene has CDR1 SGHRS and CDR2 YFSETQ. The CDR3 sequence is 16 residues long. The trim removed 3 bases at V and 4 bases at J, leaving 7 bases unmatched.

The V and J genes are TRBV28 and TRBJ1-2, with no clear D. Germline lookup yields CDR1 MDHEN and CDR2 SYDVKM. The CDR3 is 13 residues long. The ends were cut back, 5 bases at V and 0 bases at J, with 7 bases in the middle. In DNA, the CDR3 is TGTGCCAGCAGTGATGGAGCTAACTATGGCTACACCTTC. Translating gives CASSDGANYGYTF.

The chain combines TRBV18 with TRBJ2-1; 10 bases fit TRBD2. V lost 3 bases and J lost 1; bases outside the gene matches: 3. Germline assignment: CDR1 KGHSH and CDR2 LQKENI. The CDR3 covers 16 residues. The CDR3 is CASSPSGGASYNEQFF. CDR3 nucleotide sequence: TGTGCCAGCTCACCGAGCGGGGGGGCTTCCTACAATGAGCAGTTCTTC. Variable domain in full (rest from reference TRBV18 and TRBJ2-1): NAGVMQNPRHLVRRRGQEARLRCSPMKGHSHVYWYRQLPEEGLKFMVYLQKENIIDESGMPKERFSAEFPKEGPSILRIQQVVRGDSAAYFCASSPSGGASYNEQFFGPGTRLTVL.

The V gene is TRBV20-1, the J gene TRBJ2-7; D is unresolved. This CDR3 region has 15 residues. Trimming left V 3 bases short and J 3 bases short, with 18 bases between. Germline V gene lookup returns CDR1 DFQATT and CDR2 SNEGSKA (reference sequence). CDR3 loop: CSASSGALTRYEQYF. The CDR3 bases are TGCAGTGCTAGTTCAGGTGCCCTTACCCGCTACGAGCAGTACTTC.

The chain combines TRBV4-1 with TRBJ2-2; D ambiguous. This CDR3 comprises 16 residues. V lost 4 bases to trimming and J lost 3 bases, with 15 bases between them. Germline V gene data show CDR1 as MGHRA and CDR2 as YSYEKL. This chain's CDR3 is CASSRPSVADTGELFF. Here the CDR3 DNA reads TGCGCCAGCAGCCGCCCTAGTGTCGCGGACACCGGGGAGCTGTTTTTT.

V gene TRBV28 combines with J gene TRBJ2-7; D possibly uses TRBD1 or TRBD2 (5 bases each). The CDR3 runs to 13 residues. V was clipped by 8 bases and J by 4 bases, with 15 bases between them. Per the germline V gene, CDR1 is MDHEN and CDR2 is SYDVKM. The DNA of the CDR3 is TGTGCCAGCTCCTCCGGGGCAGAGTACGAGCAGTACTTC. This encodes CASSSGAEYEQYF. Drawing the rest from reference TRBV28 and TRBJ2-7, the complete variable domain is DVKVTQSSRYLVKRTGEKVFLECVQDMDHENMFWYRQDPGLGLRLIYFSYDVKMKEKGDIPEGYSVSREKKERFSLILESASTNQTSMYLCASSSGAEYEQYFGPGTRLTVT.

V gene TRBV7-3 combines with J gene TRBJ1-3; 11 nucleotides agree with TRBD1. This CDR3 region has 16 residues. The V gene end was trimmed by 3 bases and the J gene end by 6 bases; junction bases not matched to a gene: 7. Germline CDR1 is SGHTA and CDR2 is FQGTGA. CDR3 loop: CASSFPKGQGENTIYF. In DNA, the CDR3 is TGTGCCAGCAGCTTCCCCAAGGGACAGGGGGAAAACACCATATATTTT.

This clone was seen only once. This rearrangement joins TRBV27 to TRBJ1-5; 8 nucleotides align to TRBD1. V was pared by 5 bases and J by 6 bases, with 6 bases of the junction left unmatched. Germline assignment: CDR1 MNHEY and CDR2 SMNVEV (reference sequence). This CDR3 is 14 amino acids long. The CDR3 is CASSRGRGRQPQHF. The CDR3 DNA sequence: TGTGCCAGCAGTCGAGGCAGGGGGCGTCAGCCCCAGCATTTT.

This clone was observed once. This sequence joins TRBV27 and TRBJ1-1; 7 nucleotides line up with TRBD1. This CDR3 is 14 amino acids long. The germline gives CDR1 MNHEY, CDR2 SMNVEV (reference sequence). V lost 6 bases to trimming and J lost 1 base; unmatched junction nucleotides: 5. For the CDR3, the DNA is TGTGCCAGCAGGCAAGGGGGCAAGAACACTGAAGCTTTCTTT. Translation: CASRQGGKNTEAFF.

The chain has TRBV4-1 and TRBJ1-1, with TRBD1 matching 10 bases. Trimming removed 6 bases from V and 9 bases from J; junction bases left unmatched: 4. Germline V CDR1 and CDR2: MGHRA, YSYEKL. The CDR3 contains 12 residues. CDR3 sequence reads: CASRPTGGKAFF. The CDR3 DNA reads TGCGCCAGCAGACCGACAGGGGGCAAAGCTTTCTTT.

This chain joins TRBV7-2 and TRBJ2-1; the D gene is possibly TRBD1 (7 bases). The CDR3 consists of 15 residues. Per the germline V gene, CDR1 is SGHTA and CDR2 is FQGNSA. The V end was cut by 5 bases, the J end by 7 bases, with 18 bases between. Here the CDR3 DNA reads TGTGCCAGCAGCGCAAGACAGGGAGGTAGGAATGAGCAGTTCTTC. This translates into CASSARQGGRNEQFF.

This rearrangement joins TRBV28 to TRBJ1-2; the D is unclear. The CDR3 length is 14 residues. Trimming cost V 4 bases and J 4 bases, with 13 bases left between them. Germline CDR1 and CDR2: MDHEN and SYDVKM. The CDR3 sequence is CASSSEDGTYGYTF. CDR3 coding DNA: TGTGCCAGCAGTTCGGAGGACGGTACCTATGGCTACACCTTC.